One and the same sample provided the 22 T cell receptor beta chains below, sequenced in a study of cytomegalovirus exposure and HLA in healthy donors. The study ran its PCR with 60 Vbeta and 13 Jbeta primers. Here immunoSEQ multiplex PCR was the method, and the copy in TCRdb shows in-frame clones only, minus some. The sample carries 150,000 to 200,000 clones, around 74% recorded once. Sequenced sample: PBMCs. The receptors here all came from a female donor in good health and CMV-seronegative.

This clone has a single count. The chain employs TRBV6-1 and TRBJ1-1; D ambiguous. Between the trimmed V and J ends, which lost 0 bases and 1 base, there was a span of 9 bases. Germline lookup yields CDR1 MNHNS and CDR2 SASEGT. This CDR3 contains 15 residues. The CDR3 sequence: CASSEAKAGNTEAFF. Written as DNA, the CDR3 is TGTGCCAGCAGTGAAGCAAAGGCGGGGAACACTGAAGCTTTCTTT.

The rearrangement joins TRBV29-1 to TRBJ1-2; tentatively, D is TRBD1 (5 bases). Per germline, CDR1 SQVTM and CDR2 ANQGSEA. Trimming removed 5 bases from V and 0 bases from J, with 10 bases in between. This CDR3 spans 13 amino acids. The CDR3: CSVRQGSNYGYTF. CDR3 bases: TGCAGCGTTCGGCAGGGCTCTAACTATGGCTACACCTTC.

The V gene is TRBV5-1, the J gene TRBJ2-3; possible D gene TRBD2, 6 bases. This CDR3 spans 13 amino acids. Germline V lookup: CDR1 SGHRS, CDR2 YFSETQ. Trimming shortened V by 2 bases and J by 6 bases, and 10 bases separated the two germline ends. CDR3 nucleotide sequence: TGCGCCAGCAGCTTTTCACGGGGGGATACGCAGTATTTT. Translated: CASSFSRGDTQYF.

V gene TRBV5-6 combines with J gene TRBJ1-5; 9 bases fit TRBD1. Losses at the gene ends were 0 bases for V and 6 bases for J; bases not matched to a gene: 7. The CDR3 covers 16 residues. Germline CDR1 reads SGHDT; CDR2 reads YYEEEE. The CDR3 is CASSLGTGDWGQPQHF. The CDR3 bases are TGTGCCAGCAGCTTGGGGACAGGGGATTGGGGTCAGCCCCAGCATTTT.

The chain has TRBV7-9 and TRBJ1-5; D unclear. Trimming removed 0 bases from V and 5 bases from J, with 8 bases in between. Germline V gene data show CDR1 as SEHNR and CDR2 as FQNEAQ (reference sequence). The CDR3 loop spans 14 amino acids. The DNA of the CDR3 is TGTGCCAGCAGCTTAGCAGAGGGTTATCAGCCCCAGCATTTT. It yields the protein CASSLAEGYQPQHF.

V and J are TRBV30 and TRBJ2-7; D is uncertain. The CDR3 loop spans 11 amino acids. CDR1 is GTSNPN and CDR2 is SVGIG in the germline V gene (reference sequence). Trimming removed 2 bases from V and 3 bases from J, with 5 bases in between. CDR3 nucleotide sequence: TGTGCCTGGAGTTCCCGCTACGAGCAGTACTTC. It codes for CAWSSRYEQYF.

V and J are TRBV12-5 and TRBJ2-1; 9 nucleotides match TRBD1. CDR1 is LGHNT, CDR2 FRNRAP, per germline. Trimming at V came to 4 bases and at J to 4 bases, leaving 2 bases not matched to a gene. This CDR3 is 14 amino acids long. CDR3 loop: CASGSGTGYNEQFF. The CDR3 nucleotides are TGTGCTAGTGGTTCCGGGACAGGGTACAATGAGCAGTTCTTC.

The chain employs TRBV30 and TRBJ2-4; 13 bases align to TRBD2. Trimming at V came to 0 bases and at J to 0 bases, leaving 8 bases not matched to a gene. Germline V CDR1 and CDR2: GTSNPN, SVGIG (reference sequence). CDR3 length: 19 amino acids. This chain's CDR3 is CAWSVLAGGSGVAKNIQYF. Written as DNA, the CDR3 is TGTGCCTGGAGTGTACTAGCGGGAGGGTCCGGGGTAGCCAAAAACATTCAGTACTTC. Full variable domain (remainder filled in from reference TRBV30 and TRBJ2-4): SQTIHQWPATLVQPVGSPLSLECTVEGTSNPNLYWYRQAAGRGLQLLFYSVGIGQISSEVPQNLSASRPQDRQFILSSKKLLLSDSGFYLCAWSVLAGGSGVAKNIQYFGAGTRLSVL.

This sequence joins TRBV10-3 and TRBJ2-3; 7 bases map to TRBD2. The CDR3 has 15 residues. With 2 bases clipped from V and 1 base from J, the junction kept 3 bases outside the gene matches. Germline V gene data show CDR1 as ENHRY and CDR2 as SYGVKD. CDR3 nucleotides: TGTGCCATCAGTGAGAGCGGGGCAGGCACAGATACGCAGTATTTT. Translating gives CAISESGAGTDTQYF.

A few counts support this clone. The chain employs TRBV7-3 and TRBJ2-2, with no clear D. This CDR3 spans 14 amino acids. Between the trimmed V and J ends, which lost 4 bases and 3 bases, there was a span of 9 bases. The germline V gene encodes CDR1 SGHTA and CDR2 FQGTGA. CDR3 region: CASSSIPDTGELFF. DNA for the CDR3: TGTGCCAGCAGCTCTATTCCTGACACCGGGGAGCTGTTTTTT.

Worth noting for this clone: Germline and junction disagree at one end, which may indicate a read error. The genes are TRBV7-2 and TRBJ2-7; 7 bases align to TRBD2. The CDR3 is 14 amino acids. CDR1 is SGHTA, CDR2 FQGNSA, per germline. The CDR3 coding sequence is TGCGCCAGCAGCCCCGGGGGGTCCCTCTACGAGCAGTACTTC. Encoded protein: CASSPGGSLYEQYF.

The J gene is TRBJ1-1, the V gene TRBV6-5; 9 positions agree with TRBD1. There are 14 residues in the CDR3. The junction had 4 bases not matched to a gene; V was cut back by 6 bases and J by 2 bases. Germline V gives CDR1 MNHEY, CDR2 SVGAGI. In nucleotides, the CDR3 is TGTGCCAGCAGGACGGGACAGGGTAACACTGAAGCTTTCTTT. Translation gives CASRTGQGNTEAFF.

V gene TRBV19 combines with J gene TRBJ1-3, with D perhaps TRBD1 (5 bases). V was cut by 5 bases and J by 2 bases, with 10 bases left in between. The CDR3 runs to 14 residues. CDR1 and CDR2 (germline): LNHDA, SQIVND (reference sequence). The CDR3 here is CASSSRTPGNTIYF. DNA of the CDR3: TGTGCCAGTAGTTCACGGACACCTGGAAACACCATATATTTT. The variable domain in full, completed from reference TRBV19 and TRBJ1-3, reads DGGITQSPKYLFRKEGQNVTLSCEQNLNHDAMYWYRQDPGQGLRLIYYSQIVNDFQKGDIAEGYSVSREKKESFPLTVTSAQKNPTAFYLCASSSRTPGNTIYFGEGSWLTVV.

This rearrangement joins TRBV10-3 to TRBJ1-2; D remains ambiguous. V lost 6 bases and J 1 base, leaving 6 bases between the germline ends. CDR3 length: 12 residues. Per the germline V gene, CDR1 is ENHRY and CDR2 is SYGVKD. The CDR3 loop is CAIRADNYGYTF. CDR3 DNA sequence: TGTGCCATCAGGGCTGATAACTATGGCTACACCTTC.

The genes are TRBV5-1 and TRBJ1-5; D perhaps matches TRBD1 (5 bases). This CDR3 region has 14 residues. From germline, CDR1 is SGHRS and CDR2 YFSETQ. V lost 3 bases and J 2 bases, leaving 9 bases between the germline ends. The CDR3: CASSYDSRNQPQHF. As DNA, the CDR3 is TGCGCCAGCAGCTATGACAGCCGCAATCAGCCCCAGCATTTT.

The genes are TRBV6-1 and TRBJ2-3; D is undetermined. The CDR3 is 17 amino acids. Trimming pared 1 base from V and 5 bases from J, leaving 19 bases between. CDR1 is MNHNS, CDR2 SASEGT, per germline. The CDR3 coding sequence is TGTGCCAGCAGTGAAGTCCCCAGCGACTGGTTCAGAGATACGCAGTATTTT. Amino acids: CASSEVPSDWFRDTQYF.

CDR3 coding DNA: TGTGCCAGTAGTGCCAGACTAGCGCCCTACGAGCAGTACTTC. Translated: CASSARLAPYEQYF. The chain links TRBV19 to TRBJ2-7; 8 positions match TRBD2. Trimming took 5 bases from V and 2 from J; bases not matched to a gene: 5. Looked up from germline, CDR1 is LNHDA and CDR2 is SQIVND (reference sequence). The CDR3 runs to 14 residues.

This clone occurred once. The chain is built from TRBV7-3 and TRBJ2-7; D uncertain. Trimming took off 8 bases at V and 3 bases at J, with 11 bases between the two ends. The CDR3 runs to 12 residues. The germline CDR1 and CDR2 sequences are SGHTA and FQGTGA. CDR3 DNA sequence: TGTGCCAGCGGCCCATGTCACTACGAGCAGTACTTC. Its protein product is CASGPCHYEQYF.

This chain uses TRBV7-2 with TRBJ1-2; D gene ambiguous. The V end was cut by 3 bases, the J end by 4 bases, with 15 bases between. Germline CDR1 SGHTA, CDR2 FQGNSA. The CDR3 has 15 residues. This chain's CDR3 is CASSLEGYRGYGYTF. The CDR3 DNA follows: TGTGCCAGCAGCTTGGAAGGGTACCGGGGCTATGGCTACACCTTC.

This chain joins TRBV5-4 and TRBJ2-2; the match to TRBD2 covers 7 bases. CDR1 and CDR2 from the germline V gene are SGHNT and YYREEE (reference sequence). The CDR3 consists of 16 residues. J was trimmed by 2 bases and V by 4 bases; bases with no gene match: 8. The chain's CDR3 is CASSGEGVRNTGELFF. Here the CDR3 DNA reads TGTGCCAGCAGCGGGGAGGGCGTCCGAAACACCGGGGAGCTGTTTTTT.

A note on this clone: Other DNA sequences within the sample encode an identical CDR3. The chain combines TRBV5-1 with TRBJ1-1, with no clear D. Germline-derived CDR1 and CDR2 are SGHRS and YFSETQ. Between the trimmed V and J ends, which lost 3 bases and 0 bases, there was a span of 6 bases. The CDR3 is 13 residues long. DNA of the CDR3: TGCGCCAGCAGCTCCGTAGTGAACACTGAAGCTTTCTTT. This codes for CASSSVVNTEAFF.

This CDR3 reads CSVEDDRNTEAFF. The CDR3 DNA reads TGCAGCGTTGAAGACGACAGGAACACTGAAGCTTTCTTT. The rearrangement joins TRBV29-1 to TRBJ1-1; possibly TRBD1 for D (5 bases). CDR1 is SQVTM and CDR2 is ANQGSEA in the germline V gene. V shed 0 bases and J shed 1 base, with 6 bases lying between them. The CDR3 totals 13 residues.